Presented here are 9 T cell receptor beta chains from one specimen sequenced in a study of HIV-infected patients and healthy controls. TCRdb ran MiXCR on the 5' RACE reads and lists one entry per CDR3 protein. Here the sample spans more than 60,000 distinct CDR3 sequences, about a fifth being singletons. Sample: CD4+ T cells from blood. These receptors were collected from a human donor in good health.

The gene calls are TRBV23-1 and TRBJ2-7; 11 bases agree with TRBD1. TRBV23-1 is an ORF, with its function uncertain. This CDR3 comprises 18 residues. Trimming cost V 2 bases and J 3 bases; bases outside gene matches: 12. The DNA for the CDR3 is TGCGCCAGCAGTCAAAACGGGAGGAGGGGACAGGGGGTCTACGAGCAGTACTTC. This gives the protein CASSQNGRRGQGVYEQYF.

Many counts were recorded for this clonotype. V and J are TRBV20-1 and TRBJ2-3; 11 nucleotides match TRBD2. This CDR3 comprises 17 residues. Trimming took 2 bases from V and 6 from J; bases not matched to a gene: 13. Germline loops: CDR1 DFQATT, CDR2 SNEGSKA (reference sequence). This CDR3 is CSARQTLSSGRRDTQYF. For the CDR3, the DNA is TGCAGTGCTAGACAAACCCTGTCTAGCGGGAGGCGTGATACGCAGTATTTT.

V and J are TRBV6-6 and TRBJ1-1; TRBD1 matches 9 bases. CDR1 and CDR2 (germline): MNHNY, SVGAGI (reference sequence). The CDR3 has 18 residues. After removal of 6 bases from V and 5 bases from J, the junction contained 19 bases not matched to a gene. The CDR3 sequence is CASRRTGATKVLGTEAFF. In DNA, the CDR3 is TGTGCCAGCAGACGGACAGGGGCGACAAAAGTACTGGGTACTGAAGCTTTCTTT.

This chain links TRBV5-4 with TRBJ2-3, with 7 bases that match TRBD2. V shed 4 bases, J shed 0 bases, and the junction held 8 bases outside the gene matches. The germline gives CDR1 SGHNT, CDR2 YYREEE (reference sequence). The CDR3 covers 16 residues. CDR3 amino acids: CASSRGGGGSTDTQYF. In DNA, the CDR3 is TGTGCCAGCAGCAGAGGTGGGGGGGGAAGCACAGATACGCAGTATTTT.

This clonotype was seen ten or more times. The chain employs TRBV7-2 and TRBJ1-5; 9 bases map to TRBD1. Germline CDR1 reads SGHTA; CDR2 reads FQGNSA. The CDR3 is 15 residues long. V was pared by 5 bases and J by 6 bases, with 8 bases of the junction left unmatched. CDR3 sequence: CASSPNTGGGQPQHF. As DNA, the CDR3 is TGTGCCAGCAGCCCGAATACAGGGGGCGGTCAGCCCCAGCATTTT.

V is TRBV5-5 and J is TRBJ2-1, with 8 bases lining up with TRBD1. V was clipped by 4 bases and J by 4 bases; unmatched bases: 10. CDR1 and CDR2 (germline): SGHKS, YYEKEE (reference sequence). The CDR3 spans 16 residues. This CDR3 is CASSPPGQGPYNEQFF. For the CDR3, the DNA is TGTGCCAGCAGCCCCCCCGGACAGGGCCCTTACAATGAGCAGTTCTTC.

This clonotype was seen repeatedly, ten times or more. The rearrangement uses TRBV2 and TRBJ2-5, with 8 positions matching TRBD2. The germline V gene encodes CDR1 SNHLY and CDR2 FYNNEI. The ends lost 7 bases at V and 10 bases at J; junction bases unmatched: 17. The CDR3 length is 15 residues. CDR3 region: CASIRGGIPPGGQYF. DNA of the CDR3: TGTGCCAGCATTCGCGGGGGGATTCCCCCCGGGGGCCAGTACTTC.

The chain carries TRBV19 and TRBJ1-5, with 7 bases lining up with TRBD1. The germline V gene encodes CDR1 LNHDA and CDR2 SQIVND (reference sequence). V shed 4 bases, J shed 6 bases, and the junction held 9 bases outside the gene matches. The CDR3 spans 15 residues. The CDR3 spells CASSNDRVRGQPQHF. The CDR3 bases are TGTGCCAGTAGTAACGACAGGGTGCGGGGTCAGCCCCAGCATTTT.

This clonotype was observed a few times. The chain is built from TRBV13 and TRBJ2-1; 13 bases map to TRBD2. The CDR3 length is 19 residues. V lost 5 bases and J lost 4; bases outside the gene matches: 14. Germline values: CDR1 PRHDT, CDR2 FYEKMQ (reference sequence). Written as DNA, the CDR3 is TGTGCCAGCAGCCCTCTTCTACTAGCGGGAGGGGGGGGGTACAATGAGCAGTTCTTC. This encodes CASSPLLLAGGGGYNEQFF.